This TCR beta chain was recovered during a study of CD8 T cells in Susac syndrome. The V gene's germline CDR1 is SQVTM and CDR2 ANQGSEA. V gave up 4 bases and J gave up 4 bases, with 12 bases separating them. The CDR3 runs to 13 residues. The RNA, about 0.45 to 1 ug, was put through reverse transcription using random hexamers. TCRdb reprocessed the immunoSEQ multiplex PCR reads via MiXCR and lists one record per CDR3 protein. The sample lists under 350,000 distinct CDR3 sequences; around 90% were seen once. Sequencing was carried out using CD4+ T cells from PBMCs. The rearrangement joins TRBV29-1 to TRBJ2-3; TRBD2 is a possible D gene (7 bases). The TCR sequence derives from a human donor with multiple sclerosis. CDR3 nucleotide sequence: TGCAGCGTTGGGCGGGGGCGGGCAGATACGCAGTATTTT. It encodes CSVGRGRADTQYF.